The present T cell receptor beta chain was sequenced within a study of blood T cell repertoires in COVID-19. Study information: The United States, Italy and Spain supplied acute and convalescent COVID-19 samples. Sources were T cells, B-cell-depleted T cells, or PBMCs; the material itself was cDNA or gDNA.

CDR1 is LNHDA, CDR2 SQIVND, per germline (reference sequence). V was clipped by 3 bases and J by 0 bases; unmatched bases: 8. The CDR3 has 18 amino acids. Clones were read by immunoSEQ multiplex PCR, and TCRdb kept only the in-frame ones, dropping some. Of about 140,000 clones in the sample, about 87% were seen once. The sequence came from a man between 60 and 75 years old with active or convalescent COVID-19. The sample comprised peripheral blood. The chain carries TRBV19 and TRBJ2-6; 7 bases line up with TRBD1. The CDR3 spells CASSMVGGVSSGANVLTF. As DNA, the CDR3 is TGTGCCAGTAGTATGGTAGGGGGCGTAAGCTCTGGGGCCAACGTCCTGACTTTC.